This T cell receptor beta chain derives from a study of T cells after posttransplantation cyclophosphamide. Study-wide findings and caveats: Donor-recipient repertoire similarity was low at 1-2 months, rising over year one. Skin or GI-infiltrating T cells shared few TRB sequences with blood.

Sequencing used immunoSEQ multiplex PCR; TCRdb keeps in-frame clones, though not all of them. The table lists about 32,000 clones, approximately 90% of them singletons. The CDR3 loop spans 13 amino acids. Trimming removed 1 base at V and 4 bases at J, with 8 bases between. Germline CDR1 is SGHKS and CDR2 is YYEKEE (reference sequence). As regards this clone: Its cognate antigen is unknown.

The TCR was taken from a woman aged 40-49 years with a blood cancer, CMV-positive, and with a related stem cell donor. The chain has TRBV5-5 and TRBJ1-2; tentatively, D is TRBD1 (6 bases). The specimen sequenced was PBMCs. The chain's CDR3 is CASSLTGRYGYTF. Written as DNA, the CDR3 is TGTGCCAGCAGCTTGACAGGGCGCTATGGCTACACCTTC.